This T cell receptor beta chain was identified in a study of T-cell reconstitution after alpha-beta-depleted transplantation in children. This clonotype has more than one count but fewer than ten. V lost 1 base to trimming and J lost 4 bases, with 13 bases between them. Looked up from germline, CDR1 is SGHAT and CDR2 is FQNNGV. CDR3 size: 16 residues. Unique molecular identifiers were incorporated into the prepared TCRbeta library. TCRdb redid the calling of the PCR reads with MiXCR, one entry per CDR3 protein. The table records around 600,000 distinct CDR3 sequences, about 10% of them present only once.

V gene TRBV11-2 combines with J gene TRBJ2-2; D uncertain. The material sequenced was PBMCs from the stem cell graft donor, taken from the stem cell graft. This receptor was taken from a human donor who donated a stem cell graft to a child with acute myeloid leukemia. CDR3 loop: CASSLGISIGTGELFF. CDR3 bases: TGTGCCAGCAGCTTAGGTATCTCGATTGGCACCGGGGAGCTGTTTTTT.